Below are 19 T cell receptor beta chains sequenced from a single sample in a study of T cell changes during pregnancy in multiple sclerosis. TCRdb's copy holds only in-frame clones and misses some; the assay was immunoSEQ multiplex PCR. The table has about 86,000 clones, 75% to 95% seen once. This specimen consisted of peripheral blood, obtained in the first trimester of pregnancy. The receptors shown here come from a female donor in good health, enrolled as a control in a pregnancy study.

Written as DNA, the CDR3 is TGTGCCAGCAGTTTATGGCAGTCGTCCATTCAGTACTTC. It codes for CASSLWQSSIQYF. The V gene is TRBV27, the J gene TRBJ2-4; no definite D call. Germline-derived CDR1 and CDR2 are MNHEY and SMNVEV (reference sequence). V lost 1 base, J lost 9 bases, and 10 bases lay in between. The CDR3 extends over 13 amino acids.

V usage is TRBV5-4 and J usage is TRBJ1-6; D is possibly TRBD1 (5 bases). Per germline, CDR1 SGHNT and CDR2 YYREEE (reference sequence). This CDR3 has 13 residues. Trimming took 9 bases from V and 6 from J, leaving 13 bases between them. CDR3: CATQTETNSPLHF. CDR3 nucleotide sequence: TGTGCCACCCAGACAGAGACTAATTCACCCCTCCACTTT. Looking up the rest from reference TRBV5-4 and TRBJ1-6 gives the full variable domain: ETGVTQSPTHLIKTRGQQVTLRCSSQSGHNTVSWYQQALGQGPQFIFQYYREEENGRGNFPPRFSGLQFPNYSSELNVNALELDDSALYLCATQTETNSPLHFGNGTRLTVT.

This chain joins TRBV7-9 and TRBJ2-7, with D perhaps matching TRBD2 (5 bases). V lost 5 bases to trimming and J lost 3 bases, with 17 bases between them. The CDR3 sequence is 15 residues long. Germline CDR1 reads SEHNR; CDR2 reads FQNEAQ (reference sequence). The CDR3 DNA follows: TGTGCCAGCAGCCCACGACGGGGTAGCAGCTACGAGCAGTACTTC. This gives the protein CASSPRRGSSYEQYF.

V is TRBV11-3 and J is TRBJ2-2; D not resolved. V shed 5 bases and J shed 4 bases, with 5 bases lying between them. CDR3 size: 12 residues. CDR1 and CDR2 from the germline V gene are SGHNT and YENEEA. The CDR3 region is CASSLSTGELFF. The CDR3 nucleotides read TGTGCCAGCAGCCTTAGCACCGGGGAGCTGTTTTTT. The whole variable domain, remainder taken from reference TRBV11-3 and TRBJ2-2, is EAGVVQSPRYKIIEKKQPVAFWCNPISGHNTLYWYLQNLGQGPELLIRYENEEAVDDSQLPKDRFSAERLKGVDSTLKIQPAELGDSAVYLCASSLSTGELFFGEGSRLTVL.

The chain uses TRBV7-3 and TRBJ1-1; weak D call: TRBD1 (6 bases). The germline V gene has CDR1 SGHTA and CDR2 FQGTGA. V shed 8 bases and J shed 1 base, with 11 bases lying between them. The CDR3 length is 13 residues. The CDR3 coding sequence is TGTGCCAGCCGGTGGGGGCCGAACACTGAAGCTTTCTTT. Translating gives CASRWGPNTEAFF.

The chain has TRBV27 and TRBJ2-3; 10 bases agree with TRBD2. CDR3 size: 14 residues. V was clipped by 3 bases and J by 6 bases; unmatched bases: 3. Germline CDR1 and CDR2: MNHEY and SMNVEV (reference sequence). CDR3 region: CASSFEAGGDTQYF. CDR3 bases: TGTGCCAGCAGTTTTGAAGCGGGGGGGGATACGCAGTATTTT.

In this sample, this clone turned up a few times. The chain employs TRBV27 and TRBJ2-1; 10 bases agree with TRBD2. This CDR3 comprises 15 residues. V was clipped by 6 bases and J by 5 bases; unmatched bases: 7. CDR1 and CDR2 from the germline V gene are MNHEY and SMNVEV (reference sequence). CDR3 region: CASRLLAGVDNEQFF. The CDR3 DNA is TGTGCCAGCAGACTCCTAGCGGGGGTAGACAATGAGCAGTTCTTC.

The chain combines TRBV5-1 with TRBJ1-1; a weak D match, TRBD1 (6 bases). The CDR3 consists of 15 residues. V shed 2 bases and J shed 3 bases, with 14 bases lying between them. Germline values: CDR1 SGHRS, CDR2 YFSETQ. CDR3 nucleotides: TGCGCCAGCAGCTTCACAGGGTTATTAGACACTGAAGCTTTCTTT. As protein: CASSFTGLLDTEAFF. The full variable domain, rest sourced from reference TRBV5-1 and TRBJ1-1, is KAGVTQTPRYLIKTRGQQVTLSCSPISGHRSVSWYQQTPGQGLQFLFEYFSETQRNKGNFPGRFSGRQFSNSRSEMNVSTLELGDSALYLCASSFTGLLDTEAFFGQGTRLTVV.

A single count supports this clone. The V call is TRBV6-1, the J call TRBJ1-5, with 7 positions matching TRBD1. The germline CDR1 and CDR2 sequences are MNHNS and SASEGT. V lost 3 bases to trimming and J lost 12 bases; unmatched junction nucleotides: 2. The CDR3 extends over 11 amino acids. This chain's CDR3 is CASSDHRGQHF. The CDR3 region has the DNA TGTGCCAGCAGTGACCACAGGGGCCAGCATTTT.

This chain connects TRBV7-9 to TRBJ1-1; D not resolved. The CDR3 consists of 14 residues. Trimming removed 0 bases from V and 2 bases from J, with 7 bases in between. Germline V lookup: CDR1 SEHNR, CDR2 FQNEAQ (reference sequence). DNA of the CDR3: TGTGCCAGCAGCTTAGCCAGGTCAAACACTGAAGCTTTCTTT. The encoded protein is CASSLARSNTEAFF. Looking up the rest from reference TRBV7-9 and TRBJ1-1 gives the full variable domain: DTGVSQNPRHKITKRGQNVTFRCDPISEHNRLYWYRQTLGQGPEFLTYFQNEAQLEKSRLLSDRFSAERPKGSFSTLEIQRTEQGDSAMYLCASSLARSNTEAFFGQGTRLTVV.

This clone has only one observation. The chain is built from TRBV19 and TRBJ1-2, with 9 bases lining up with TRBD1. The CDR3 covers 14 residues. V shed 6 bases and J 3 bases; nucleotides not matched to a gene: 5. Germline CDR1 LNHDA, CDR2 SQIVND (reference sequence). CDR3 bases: TGTGCCAGTAGGATGAGACAGGGGGACTATGGCTACACCTTC. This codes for CASRMRQGDYGYTF.

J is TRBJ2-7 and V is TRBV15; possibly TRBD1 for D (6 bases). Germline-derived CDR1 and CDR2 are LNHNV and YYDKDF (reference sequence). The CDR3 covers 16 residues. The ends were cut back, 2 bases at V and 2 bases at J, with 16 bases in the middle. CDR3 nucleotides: TGTGCCACCAGCAGAAATTTCGGGGACAAAGCCTACGAGCAGTACTTC. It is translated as CATSRNFGDKAYEQYF.

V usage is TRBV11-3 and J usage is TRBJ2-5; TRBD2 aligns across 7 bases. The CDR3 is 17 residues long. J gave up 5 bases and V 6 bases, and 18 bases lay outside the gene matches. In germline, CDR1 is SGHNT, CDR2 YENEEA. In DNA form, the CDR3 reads TGTGCCAGCAGAATGAAAGGACTAGATGCCCGTTCGGAGACCCAGTACTTC. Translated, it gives CASRMKGLDARSETQYF.

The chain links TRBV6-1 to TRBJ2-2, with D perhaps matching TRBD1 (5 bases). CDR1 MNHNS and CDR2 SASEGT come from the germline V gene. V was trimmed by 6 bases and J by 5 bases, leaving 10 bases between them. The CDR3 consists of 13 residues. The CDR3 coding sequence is TGTGCCAGCAGGCCAACAGGAACCGGGGAGCTGTTTTTT. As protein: CASRPTGTGELFF.

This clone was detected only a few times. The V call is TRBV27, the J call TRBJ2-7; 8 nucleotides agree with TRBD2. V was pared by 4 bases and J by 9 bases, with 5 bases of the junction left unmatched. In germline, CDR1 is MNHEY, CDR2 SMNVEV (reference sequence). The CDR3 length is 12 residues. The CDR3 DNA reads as TGTGCCAGCAGTTATGGCCGGGGGGGGCAGTACTTC. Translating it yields CASSYGRGGQYF.

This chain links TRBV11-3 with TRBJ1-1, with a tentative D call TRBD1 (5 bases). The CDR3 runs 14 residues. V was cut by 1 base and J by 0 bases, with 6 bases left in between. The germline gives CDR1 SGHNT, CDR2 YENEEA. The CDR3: CASSLGGMNTEAFF. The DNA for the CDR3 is TGTGCCAGCAGCTTAGGGGGCATGAACACTGAAGCTTTCTTT.

For the CDR3, the DNA is TGCGCCAGCAGCCCAAGGACAGGGCGCCATGAAAAACTGTTTTTT. Translating it yields CASSPRTGRHEKLFF. The genes are TRBV4-3 and TRBJ1-4; TRBD1 agrees at 8 bases. V was clipped by 4 bases and J by 6 bases; unmatched bases: 7. Germline V gene data show CDR1 as LGHNA and CDR2 as YSLEER. This CDR3 comprises 15 residues.

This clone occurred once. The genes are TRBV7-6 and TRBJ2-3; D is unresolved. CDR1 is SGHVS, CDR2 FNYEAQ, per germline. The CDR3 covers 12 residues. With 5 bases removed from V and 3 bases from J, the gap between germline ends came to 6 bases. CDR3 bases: TGTGCCAGCAGCCCCCCGACAGATACGCAGTATTTT. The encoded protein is CASSPPTDTQYF.

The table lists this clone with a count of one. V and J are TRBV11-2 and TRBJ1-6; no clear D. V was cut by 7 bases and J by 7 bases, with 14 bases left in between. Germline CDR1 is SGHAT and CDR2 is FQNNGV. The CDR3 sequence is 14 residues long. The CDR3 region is CASTPMGRNSPLHF. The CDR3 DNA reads TGTGCCAGCACCCCAATGGGGAGGAATTCACCCCTCCACTTT.